Below are 13 T cell receptor beta chains sequenced from a single sample in a study of PD-1 blockade in classical Hodgkin lymphoma. Measured with immunoSEQ multiplex PCR; TCRdb has only the in-frame clones, and not every one. The table includes more than 10,000 clones, 70% to 80% detected once. Each patient experienced a relapse that followed autologous stem cell transplantation, and brentuximab vedotin exposure varied. Material: peripheral blood mononuclear cells (PBMCs), obtained before the second cycle of nivolumab. The receptors were gathered from a human donor with classical Hodgkin lymphoma.

This clone has a single count. The chain combines TRBV28 with TRBJ1-5, with a tentative D call TRBD1 (5 bases). The CDR3 consists of 17 residues. The ends were cut back, 5 bases at V and 6 bases at J, with 23 bases in the middle. Germline V gives CDR1 MDHEN, CDR2 SYDVKM. This chain's CDR3 is CASSPSGASGQAQPQHF. The CDR3 bases are TGTGCCAGCAGTCCCTCTGGGGCCTCGGGGCAAGCTCAGCCCCAGCATTTT.

Only a few counts were recorded for this clone. The V and J genes are TRBV2 and TRBJ2-7; 7 bases agree with TRBD1. The CDR3 length is 14 residues. V was pared by 9 bases and J by 0 bases, with 8 bases of the junction left unmatched. Germline loops: CDR1 SNHLY, CDR2 FYNNEI. CDR3 region: CASRGQGVSYEQYF. The DNA for the CDR3 is TGTGCCAGTCGTGGGCAGGGGGTCTCCTACGAGCAGTACTTC.

This clone was counted a few times. The gene calls are TRBV7-9 and TRBJ2-7, with 11 bases fitting TRBD2. This CDR3 has 14 amino acids. V lost 4 bases to trimming and J lost 8 bases; unmatched junction nucleotides: 7. From germline, CDR1 is SEHNR and CDR2 FQNEAQ (reference sequence). CDR3 in amino acids: CASSSGTSGLQQYF. The DNA of the CDR3 is TGTGCCAGCAGCTCCGGGACTAGCGGTCTACAGCAGTACTTC.

The chain uses TRBV4-1 and TRBJ2-7; weak D call: TRBD1 (5 bases). Between the trimmed V and J ends, which lost 4 bases and 2 bases, there was a span of 27 bases. CDR1 and CDR2 (germline): MGHRA, YSYEKL. The CDR3 sequence is 19 residues long. The CDR3 loop is CASSPVTVPLTKSPYEQYF. DNA of the CDR3: TGCGCCAGCAGCCCCGTGACAGTACCACTTACCAAATCCCCCTACGAGCAGTACTTC.

This clone appeared once. This chain joins TRBV5-4 and TRBJ2-7; D possibly uses TRBD1 or TRBD2 (5 bases each). CDR3 length equals 14 residues. Between the trimmed V and J ends, which lost 4 bases and 5 bases, there was a span of 16 bases. Germline V gene data show CDR1 as SGHNT and CDR2 as YYREEE (reference sequence). CDR3 residues: CASSRWGFVNEQYF. The CDR3 bases are TGTGCCAGCAGCCGATGGGGGTTCGTGAACGAGCAGTACTTC.

This chain links TRBV2 with TRBJ2-1, with D uncertain. Germline CDR1 and CDR2: SNHLY and FYNNEI. V lost 6 bases and J 10 bases, leaving 7 bases between the germline ends. The CDR3 contains 10 residues. CDR3: CASRVLEQFF. Here the CDR3 DNA reads TGTGCCAGCAGAGTACTCGAGCAGTTCTTC.

V gene TRBV18 combines with J gene TRBJ1-2, with a weak D call TRBD1 (5 bases). Germline values: CDR1 KGHSH, CDR2 LQKENI. The V end was cut by 6 bases, the J end by 6 bases, with 11 bases between. CDR3 size: 12 residues. CDR3 coding DNA: TGTGCCAGCTCTCCTGTGGGGGATGGCTACACCTTC. Amino acids: CASSPVGDGYTF.

The chain is built from TRBV10-2 and TRBJ2-1; 14 positions match TRBD2. Germline V gene sequence: CDR1 WSHSY, CDR2 SAAADI. This CDR3 has 15 residues. Trimming cost V 6 bases and J 9 bases; bases outside gene matches: 7. In DNA, the CDR3 is TGCGCCAGCAGGTGGGGACTAGCGGGAGTTAGTGAGCAGTTCTTC. It encodes CASRWGLAGVSEQFF.

The rearrangement links TRBV5-5 to TRBJ2-1, with D unresolved. The CDR3 contains 12 residues. Germline CDR1 SGHKS, CDR2 YYEKEE (reference sequence). V gave up 4 bases and J gave up 5 bases, with 7 bases separating them. Here the CDR3 DNA reads TGTGCCAGCAGCCCCTTGGACAATGAGCAGTTCTTC. Translated: CASSPLDNEQFF.

The gene calls are TRBV2 and TRBJ1-2; D uncertain. Trimming took off 2 bases at V and 3 bases at J, with 19 bases between the two ends. CDR1 is SNHLY and CDR2 is FYNNEI in the germline V gene. There are 17 residues in the CDR3. DNA of the CDR3: TGTGCCAGCAGTGAATCTCCCTGGGGTGGAGTTGACTATGGCTACACCTTC. This encodes CASSESPWGGVDYGYTF.

Worth noting for this clone: One junction end disagrees with the germline gene, perhaps due to a read error. The V and J genes are TRBV7-7 and TRBJ2-5, with TRBD1 identical over 9 bases. CDR1 is SSHAT, CDR2 FNYEAQ, per germline (reference sequence). The CDR3 totals 13 residues. The DNA for the CDR3 is TGTGCTAGCAGCTCGGGACAGGGAGGGACCCAGTACTTC. Encoded protein: CASSSGQGGTQYF. Using reference TRBV7-7 and TRBJ2-5 for the parts outside the CDR3, the full variable domain is GAGVSQSPRYKVTKRGQDVTLRCDPISSHATLYWYQQALGQGPEFLTYFNYEAQPDKSGLPSDRFSAERPEGSISTLTIQRTEQRDSAMYRCASSSGQGGTQYFGPGTRLLVL.

This CDR3 is CASPDMMEGYTF. Here the CDR3 DNA reads TGTGCCAGCCCCGACATGATGGAAGGCTACACCTTC. J is TRBJ1-2 and V is TRBV6-1; D gene ambiguous. Trimming removed 8 bases from V and 8 bases from J, with 15 bases in between. The CDR3 has 12 residues. Per the germline V gene, CDR1 is MNHNS and CDR2 is SASEGT.

This chain joins TRBV5-1 and TRBJ2-2; D might be TRBD1 (6 bases). Trimming shortened V by 2 bases and J by 3 bases, and 11 bases separated the two germline ends. CDR1 is SGHRS and CDR2 is YFSETQ in the germline V gene. There are 15 residues in the CDR3. CDR3: CASSLNPGDTGELFF. The CDR3 DNA reads as TGCGCCAGCAGCTTAAACCCAGGGGACACCGGGGAGCTGTTTTTT.